The 32 T cell receptor beta chains below all came from one sample that was sequenced in a study of blood T cell repertoires in COVID-19. Assay: immunoSEQ multiplex PCR; the TCRdb copy retains only in-frame clones and omits some. The table has 200,000 to 250,000 clones, 89% seen once. The sample consisted of peripheral blood. The source is a man in his 60s who had recovered from COVID-19.

This sequence joins TRBV3-1 (or the pseudogene TRBV3-2) and TRBJ1-4; 7 nucleotides agree with TRBD1. This CDR3 contains 14 residues. J gave up 8 bases and V 6 bases, and 9 bases lay outside the gene matches. Looked up from germline, CDR1 is LGHDT and CDR2 is YNNKEL (reference sequence). CDR3 amino acids: CASSPQGKGEKLFF. CDR3 DNA sequence: TGTGCCAGCAGTCCACAGGGGAAAGGCGAAAAACTGTTTTTT.

The chain couples TRBV19 to TRBJ1-1, with D possibly being TRBD1 (5 bases). There are 14 residues in the CDR3. Trimming took off 5 bases at V and 3 bases at J, with 13 bases between the two ends. Germline CDR1 and CDR2: LNHDA and SQIVND (reference sequence). CDR3 in amino acids: CASSPQGFDTEAFF. CDR3 nucleotides: TGTGCCAGTAGTCCTCAGGGTTTCGACACTGAAGCTTTCTTT.

The chain has TRBV12-2 and TRBJ2-3; TRBD1 is the table's D call, not checked against the DNA. TRBV12-2 is a pseudogene locus. The CDR3 has 14 residues. The CDR3: CASRSDRFTDTQYF. In DNA form, the CDR3 reads TGTGCAAGTCGCTCGGACAGATTCACAGATACGCAGTATTTT.

The chain carries TRBV4-1 and TRBJ1-1; D uncertain. V lost 3 bases and J lost 0, with 11 bases in between. Germline CDR1 is MGHRA and CDR2 is YSYEKL. The CDR3 length is 15 residues. CDR3 nucleotides: TGCGCCAGCAGCCACCTTTACACAGTGAACACTGAAGCTTTCTTT. Its protein product is CASSHLYTVNTEAFF.

The chain links TRBV11-1 to TRBJ2-5, with 12 positions matching TRBD2. Trimming removed 5 bases from V and 0 bases from J; junction bases left unmatched: 4. Per germline, CDR1 SGHAT and CDR2 FQDESV (reference sequence). CDR3 length: 16 residues. Here the CDR3 reads CASSQGTSGYQETQYF. CDR3 in DNA: TGTGCCAGCAGCCAAGGGACTAGCGGGTACCAAGAGACCCAGTACTTC.

In DNA, the CDR3 is TGTGCCAGCAGTGACGAAGGGACAGGGAACACCGGGGAGCTGTTTTTT. Translated, it gives CASSDEGTGNTGELFF. This chain links TRBV6-4 with TRBJ2-2; 8 bases fit TRBD1. This CDR3 is built from 16 residues. The ends lost 2 bases at V and 1 base at J; junction bases unmatched: 3. The V gene's germline CDR1 is MRHNA and CDR2 SNTAGT.

This clone was seen only a few times. The chain employs TRBV28 and TRBJ2-7, with no clear D. Germline values: CDR1 MDHEN, CDR2 SYDVKM. The V end was cut by 6 bases, the J end by 4 bases, with 10 bases between. This CDR3 is built from 12 residues. The CDR3 is CASRPSLYEQYF. DNA of the CDR3: TGTGCCAGCAGACCCTCCCTATACGAGCAGTACTTC.

In the case of this clone: Other DNA sequences of this sample code for an identical CDR3. V and J are TRBV19 and TRBJ1-5; 8 bases match TRBD1. The CDR3 consists of 15 residues. Germline lookup yields CDR1 LNHDA and CDR2 SQIVND (reference sequence). Trimming took 4 bases from V and 1 from J; bases not matched to a gene: 3. The CDR3 DNA follows: TGTGCCAGTAGTACTCCAGGGGGCAGCAATCAGCCCCAGCATTTT. The encoded protein is CASSTPGGSNQPQHF. Variable domain in full (rest from reference TRBV19 and TRBJ1-5): DGGITQSPKYLFRKEGQNVTLSCEQNLNHDAMYWYRQDPGQGLRLIYYSQIVNDFQKGDIAEGYSVSREKKESFPLTVTSAQKNPTAFYLCASSTPGGSNQPQHFGDGTRLSIL.

To note about this clone: In the same sample, other DNA sequences code for this CDR3. The chain uses TRBV5-1 and TRBJ2-2; the D gene is possibly TRBD2 (5 bases). Germline-derived CDR1 and CDR2 are SGHRS and YFSETQ. The CDR3 has 16 amino acids. V was clipped by 0 bases and J by 0 bases, with 9 bases between them. CDR3 DNA sequence: TGCGCCAGCAGCTTGGGGGCGGGCCCGAACACCGGGGAGCTGTTTTTT. This encodes CASSLGAGPNTGELFF.

This chain uses TRBV7-2 with TRBJ1-2; D is undetermined. The V end was cut by 8 bases, the J end by 2 bases, with 18 bases between. Germline CDR1 SGHTA, CDR2 FQGNSA. The CDR3 loop spans 15 amino acids. The CDR3 DNA reads as TGTGCCAGCGACCGGACGCCGGGAGGGAACTATGGCTACACCTTC. This encodes CASDRTPGGNYGYTF.

The chain employs TRBV15 and TRBJ2-1; TRBD2 agrees at 11 bases. The CDR3 has 15 amino acids. Germline CDR1 is LNHNV and CDR2 is YYDKDF (reference sequence). The V and J ends lost 0 bases and 10 bases, in that order; junction bases with no gene match: 5. The CDR3 DNA reads TGTGCCACCAGCAGAGAGCTAGCGGGAGGAGGGGAGCAGTTCTTC. Protein sequence: CATSRELAGGGEQFF. Looking up the rest from reference TRBV15 and TRBJ2-1 gives the full variable domain: DAMVIQNPRYQVTQFGKPVTLSCSQTLNHNVMYWYQQKSSQAPKLLFHYYDKDFNNEADTPDNFQSRRPNTSFCFLDIRSPGLGDTAMYLCATSRELAGGGEQFFGPGTRLTVL.

The rearrangement joins TRBV5-6 to TRBJ2-7; D is possibly TRBD1 (5 bases). The CDR3 has 15 residues. The V gene's germline CDR1 is SGHDT and CDR2 YYEEEE. V lost 4 bases to trimming and J lost 1 base, with 15 bases between them. The CDR3 coding sequence is TGTGCCAGCAGCCCAACGCACAGGAGATCCTACGAGCAGTACTTC. Translation gives CASSPTHRRSYEQYF.

This chain connects TRBV7-9 to TRBJ2-3; TRBD2 matches at 8 bases. Germline values: CDR1 SEHNR, CDR2 FQNEAQ (reference sequence). The CDR3 sequence is 16 residues long. With 4 bases clipped from V and 2 bases from J, the junction kept 8 bases outside the gene matches. CDR3 bases: TGTGCCAGCAGCTCCCCTCCCGGGAGGGCCACAGATACGCAGTATTTT. Translation: CASSSPPGRATDTQYF.

The chain links TRBV19 to TRBJ2-1; TRBD2 aligns across 11 bases. Germline-derived CDR1 and CDR2 are LNHDA and SQIVND (reference sequence). There are 17 residues in the CDR3. The V gene end was trimmed by 2 bases and the J gene end by 5 bases; junction bases not matched to a gene: 8. The CDR3, as DNA: TGTGCCAGTAGTATAAGGGCTAGCGGGGGGAGGGACAATGAGCAGTTCTTC. Encoded protein: CASSIRASGGRDNEQFF.

The chain carries TRBV28 and TRBJ1-6; the D gene is possibly TRBD1 (6 bases). Germline V lookup: CDR1 MDHEN, CDR2 SYDVKM. V dropped 6 bases and J dropped 7 bases, with 16 bases sitting between them. The CDR3 runs to 15 residues. This CDR3 is CASSRLTGLNSPLHF. CDR3 coding DNA: TGTGCCAGCAGCCGATTGACAGGACTCAATTCACCCCTCCACTTT.

This clone was seen only a few times. V is TRBV18 and J is TRBJ2-4; D is ambiguous. Germline-derived CDR1 and CDR2 are KGHSH and LQKENI. The CDR3 consists of 15 residues. The V gene lost 2 bases and the J gene lost 0 bases, with 8 bases spanning the gap. The CDR3 bases are TGTGCCAGCTCACCAGAGTCTTTAGCCAAAAACATTCAGTACTTC. Protein sequence: CASSPESLAKNIQYF.

The J gene is TRBJ1-2, the V gene TRBV28, with unresolved D. The CDR3 is 12 residues long. Germline-derived CDR1 and CDR2 are MDHEN and SYDVKM. V was cut by 1 base and J by 8 bases, with 8 bases left in between. CDR3 region: CASSLSQLGYTF. CDR3 in DNA: TGTGCCAGCAGTTTATCCCAATTGGGCTACACCTTC.

This chain connects TRBV6-5 to TRBJ1-2; no definite D call. Trimming shortened V by 6 bases and J by 2 bases, and 10 bases separated the two germline ends. Germline CDR1 reads MNHEY; CDR2 reads SVGAGI. The CDR3 runs 13 residues. This CDR3 is CASRPTENYGYTF. For the CDR3, the DNA is TGTGCCAGCAGACCTACAGAGAACTATGGCTACACCTTC.

This rearrangement joins TRBV19 to TRBJ2-1, with D perhaps matching TRBD1 (6 bases). The CDR3 has 14 residues. Germline CDR1 and CDR2: LNHDA and SQIVND (reference sequence). Trimming stripped 2 bases from V and 14 bases from J, with 19 bases between. The CDR3 protein is CASSIKGVLQRKFF. CDR3 DNA: TGTGCCAGTAGTATAAAGGGGGTTCTTCAGCGTAAGTTCTTC.

The chain links TRBV7-9 to TRBJ1-2; TRBD1 might be the D (6 bases). The CDR3 length is 16 residues. V shed 1 base and J shed 4 bases, with 16 bases lying between them. Germline V CDR1 and CDR2: SEHNR, FQNEAQ (reference sequence). Here the CDR3 DNA reads TGTGCCAGCAGCTTAGAGGCATCGGGGGGCGTCTATGGCTACACCTTC. It yields the protein CASSLEASGGVYGYTF.

The chain uses TRBV7-3 and TRBJ2-1; 9 bases fit TRBD2. Germline-derived CDR1 and CDR2 are SGHTA and FQGTGA. The junction had 10 bases not matched to a gene; V was cut back by 3 bases and J by 7 bases. The CDR3 is made up of 16 amino acids. CDR3 sequence: CASSLRVGTSRNEQFF. The CDR3 DNA follows: TGTGCCAGCAGCTTGAGGGTCGGGACTAGCAGGAATGAGCAGTTCTTC.

This clone has a single count. The germline gene is not matched at one end of the junction; a read error may be the cause. The J gene is TRBJ2-1, the V gene TRBV7-7, with D possibly TRBD1 on 6 matching bases. There are 15 residues in the CDR3. Germline V gene sequence: CDR1 SSHAT, CDR2 FNYEAQ (reference sequence). In nucleotides, the CDR3 is TGTGCTAGCAGCTTAGATTGGGGGCCGGAGAATGAGCAGTTCTTC. Translation: CASSLDWGPENEQFF.

This rearrangement joins TRBV10-3 to TRBJ2-3; D is perhaps TRBD1 (6 bases). V lost 0 bases and J lost 3, with 16 bases in between. The germline V gene has CDR1 ENHRY and CDR2 SYGVKD. This CDR3 region has 17 residues. The CDR3, as DNA: TGTGCCATCAGTGAGTCGAAACGTATCAGGGGAACAGATACGCAGTATTTT. Translation gives CAISESKRIRGTDTQYF.

The chain couples TRBV3-1 (or the pseudogene TRBV3-2) to TRBJ2-5; 12 positions agree with TRBD2. Germline V gives CDR1 LGHDT, CDR2 YNNKEL (reference sequence). J gave up 2 bases and V 5 bases, and 6 bases lay outside the gene matches. This CDR3 spans 16 amino acids. Here the CDR3 reads CASSLGTSGLQETQYF. CDR3 sequence (DNA): TGTGCCAGCAGCTTAGGGACTAGCGGGTTACAAGAGACCCAGTACTTC.

The genes are TRBV14 and TRBJ2-1; 7 bases agree with TRBD2. The CDR3 length is 11 residues. V dropped 4 bases and J dropped 10; count of bases not matched to a gene: 1. The germline CDR1 and CDR2 sequences are SGHDN and FVKESK. The CDR3 bases are TGTGCCAGCAGCCTCGGGGGGGAGCAGTTCTTC. Amino acid sequence: CASSLGGEQFF.

The V gene is TRBV28, the J gene TRBJ1-6; D is uncertain. The CDR3 is 13 residues long. Trimming pared 2 bases from V and 6 bases from J, leaving 5 bases between. The germline V gene encodes CDR1 MDHEN and CDR2 SYDVKM. CDR3 in DNA: TGTGCCAGCAGTTTAACGAGTAATTCACCCCTCCACTTT. It yields the protein CASSLTSNSPLHF. The entire variable domain, with the rest obtained from reference TRBV28 and TRBJ1-6, is as follows: DVKVTQSSRYLVKRTGEKVFLECVQDMDHENMFWYRQDPGLGLRLIYFSYDVKMKEKGDIPEGYSVSREKKERFSLILESASTNQTSMYLCASSLTSNSPLHFGNGTRLTVT.

In its sample, this clone was seen a few times. The CDR3 here is CASSLWDRSNSYNSPLHF. CDR3 bases: TGCGCCAGCAGCTTGTGGGACAGGTCGAACTCCTATAATTCACCCCTCCACTTT. The rearrangement uses TRBV5-1 and TRBJ1-6, with 8 positions matching TRBD1. V lost 1 base and J lost 0; bases outside the gene matches: 6. In germline, CDR1 is SGHRS, CDR2 YFSETQ. The CDR3 totals 18 residues.

The chain is built from TRBV7-2 and TRBJ2-7, with 9 bases identical to TRBD2. In germline, CDR1 is SGHTA, CDR2 FQGNSA. V trimming: 1 base; J trimming: 11 bases; junction bases outside the gene matches: 3. CDR3 length equals 12 residues. The CDR3 loop reads CASSLVLAGKYF. The CDR3 region has the DNA TGTGCCAGCAGCTTAGTTCTAGCGGGAAAGTACTTC.

The chain is built from TRBV7-8 and TRBJ2-3, with unresolved D. Per germline, CDR1 SGHVS and CDR2 FQNEAQ. This CDR3 contains 13 residues. V lost 5 bases and J lost 5, with 11 bases in between. CDR3 nucleotides: TGTGCCAGCAGCCAAGCCCGGGTAGATACGCAGTATTTT. It specifies CASSQARVDTQYF.

The rearrangement joins TRBV6-6 to TRBJ2-1; 14 nucleotides match TRBD2. With V trimmed by 6 bases and J by 8 bases, 6 bases remained unmatched. The CDR3 runs 15 residues. CDR1 and CDR2 (germline): MNHNY, SVGAGI (reference sequence). CDR3 sequence: CASSIPGLAGDEQFF. As DNA, the CDR3 is TGTGCCAGCAGCATTCCGGGACTAGCGGGGGATGAGCAGTTCTTC.

CDR3 loop: CASSGRGGQTRSGNTIYF. The CDR3 coding sequence is TGTGCCAGCAGCGGACGAGGGGGACAGACCCGCTCTGGAAACACCATATATTTT. The gene calls are TRBV9 and TRBJ1-3; 7 bases line up with TRBD1. After removal of 3 bases from V and 0 bases from J, the junction contained 12 bases not matched to a gene. The CDR3 consists of 18 residues. Germline loops: CDR1 SGDLS, CDR2 YYNGEE.

The V call is TRBV18, the J call TRBJ2-1, with D maybe TRBD1 (6 bases). V lost 3 bases and J 7 bases, leaving 13 bases between the germline ends. The CDR3 totals 14 residues. Germline values: CDR1 KGHSH, CDR2 LQKENI. CDR3 sequence reads: CASSPVTGLNEQFF. Here the CDR3 DNA reads TGTGCCAGCTCACCGGTTACAGGGTTAAATGAGCAGTTCTTC. Variable domain in full (rest from reference TRBV18 and TRBJ2-1): NAGVMQNPRHLVRRRGQEARLRCSPMKGHSHVYWYRQLPEEGLKFMVYLQKENIIDESGMPKERFSAEFPKEGPSILRIQQVVRGDSAAYFCASSPVTGLNEQFFGPGTRLTVL.